The 25 T cell receptor beta chains presented below share a single source sample, sequenced in a study of blood T cell repertoires in COVID-19. Repertoires were generated with immunoSEQ multiplex PCR, while TCRdb's copy carries only in-frame clones and drops some. Among some 120,000 clones, roughly 80% were seen once, and the ten largest hold about 16%. Sequenced input: peripheral blood. The receptor source for this set is a woman in her fifties or sixties with acute or convalescent COVID-19.

The J gene is TRBJ1-1, the V gene TRBV19, with D uncertain. In germline, CDR1 is LNHDA, CDR2 SQIVND (reference sequence). The CDR3 sequence is 13 residues long. Trimming removed 5 bases at V and 3 bases at J, with 10 bases between. This chain's CDR3 is CASSLNGDTEAFF. The CDR3, as DNA: TGTGCCAGTAGTTTAAACGGGGACACTGAAGCTTTCTTT.

V usage is TRBV7-9 and J usage is TRBJ1-3, with 12 bases aligning to TRBD1. There are 16 residues in the CDR3. Germline V gene data show CDR1 as SEHNR and CDR2 as FQNEAQ (reference sequence). V gave up 5 bases and J gave up 4 bases; unmatched junction bases: 6. The CDR3 DNA reads TGTGCCAGCAGCCAGGGGACAGGGGGCGAGGGAAACACCATATATTTT. The encoded protein is CASSQGTGGEGNTIYF. The variable domain in full, with the rest retrieved from reference TRBV7-9 and TRBJ1-3, is DTGVSQNPRHKITKRGQNVTFRCDPISEHNRLYWYRQTLGQGPEFLTYFQNEAQLEKSRLLSDRFSAERPKGSFSTLEIQRTEQGDSAMYLCASSQGTGGEGNTIYFGEGSWLTVV.

The J gene is TRBJ1-2, the V gene TRBV3-1 (or the pseudogene TRBV3-2); 7 bases fit TRBD1. The CDR3 sequence is 13 residues long. Looked up from germline, CDR1 is LGHDT and CDR2 is YNNKEL (reference sequence). Trimming at V came to 2 bases and at J to 4 bases, leaving 1 base not matched to a gene. This CDR3 reads CASSQWDSYGYTF. The CDR3 DNA reads as TGTGCCAGCAGCCAATGGGACAGCTATGGCTACACCTTC.

The rearrangement uses TRBV30 and TRBJ1-4; no firm D call. Trimming took off 0 bases at V and 8 bases at J, with 7 bases between the two ends. Germline CDR1 GTSNPN, CDR2 SVGIG (reference sequence). The length of the CDR3 is 12 residues. The CDR3 is CAWSVRVEKLFF. The CDR3 nucleotides read TGTGCCTGGAGTGTACGCGTCGAAAAACTGTTTTTT.

The CDR3 DNA sequence: TGTGCCAGCGGGGTAGGAGGGAAAGAGACCCAGTACTTC. Protein: CASGVGGKETQYF. The rearrangement uses TRBV12-3 or TRBV12-4 and TRBJ2-5, with TRBD2 as a possible D gene (6 bases). The V end lost 8 bases, the J end lost 3 bases, and 13 bases lay between the germline ends. The CDR3 contains 13 residues.

J is TRBJ1-2 and V is TRBV5-4; D gene uncertain. CDR1 and CDR2 (germline): SGHNT, YYREEE (reference sequence). V was clipped by 0 bases and J by 0 bases, with 6 bases between them. CDR3 length equals 14 residues. CDR3 region: CASSLALANYGYTF. The DNA of the CDR3 is TGTGCCAGCAGCTTGGCGTTAGCTAACTATGGCTACACCTTC.

The chain has TRBV19 and TRBJ2-7, with TRBD1 matching 7 bases. With V trimmed by 4 bases and J by 3 bases, 12 bases remained unmatched. Germline V gene lookup returns CDR1 LNHDA and CDR2 SQIVND (reference sequence). CDR3 length: 16 amino acids. CDR3 sequence: CASSKTGGQANYEQYF. The CDR3 nucleotides read TGTGCCAGTAGTAAAACAGGTGGACAGGCGAACTACGAGCAGTACTTC.

This clone was seen only a few times. This sequence joins TRBV30 and TRBJ1-1; TRBD1 might be the D (5 bases). Germline V gives CDR1 GTSNPN, CDR2 SVGIG (reference sequence). The CDR3 runs 15 residues. V was trimmed by 0 bases and J by 1 base, leaving 12 bases between them. The CDR3 spells CAWSVAGPWNTEAFF. The CDR3, as DNA: TGTGCCTGGAGTGTAGCGGGACCGTGGAACACTGAAGCTTTCTTT.

The chain carries TRBV10-3 and TRBJ2-3, with TRBD2 matching 10 bases. J gave up 6 bases and V 4 bases, and 7 bases lay outside the gene matches. Germline-derived CDR1 and CDR2 are ENHRY and SYGVKD. The CDR3 is 15 residues long. CDR3 in amino acids: CAISGSGGGRDTQYF. Written as DNA, the CDR3 is TGTGCCATCAGTGGCAGCGGGGGGGGCCGGGATACGCAGTATTTT.

This clone was recorded once. The rearrangement uses TRBV28 and TRBJ2-7; 7 nucleotides line up with TRBD2. The CDR3 length is 14 residues. Germline CDR1 is MDHEN and CDR2 is SYDVKM. Trimming cost V 3 bases and J 5 bases; bases outside gene matches: 7. As DNA, the CDR3 is TGTGCCAGCAGTTTGCCGGGGGGAGTCAACGAGCAGTACTTC. Translating gives CASSLPGGVNEQYF.

The chain is built from TRBV30 and TRBJ1-2, with 11 bases that match TRBD1. With V trimmed by 0 bases and J by 8 bases, 5 bases remained unmatched. CDR1 is GTSNPN and CDR2 is SVGIG in the germline V gene (reference sequence). The CDR3 is made up of 14 amino acids. CDR3 residues: CAWSVGQGAPGYTF. In nucleotides, the CDR3 is TGTGCCTGGAGTGTAGGACAGGGGGCGCCCGGCTACACCTTC.

This sequence joins TRBV6-5 and TRBJ1-2, with 11 nucleotides matching TRBD1. The CDR3 loop spans 16 amino acids. With 4 bases clipped from V and 6 bases from J, the junction kept 10 bases outside the gene matches. CDR1 is MNHEY and CDR2 is SVGAGI in the germline V gene. The chain's CDR3 is CASSSQSGTGGNGYTF. The CDR3 DNA is TGTGCCAGCAGTTCCCAATCCGGGACAGGGGGGAATGGCTACACCTTC.

This clone was observed once. The chain joins TRBV3-1 (or the pseudogene TRBV3-2) to TRBJ1-2; TRBD1 is a possible D gene (6 bases). Between the trimmed V and J ends, which lost 6 bases and 2 bases, there was a span of 10 bases. CDR1 LGHDT and CDR2 YNNKEL come from the germline V gene (reference sequence). The CDR3 has 13 residues. The CDR3: CASRNGQNYGYTF. The CDR3 nucleotides are TGTGCCAGCAGGAACGGACAGAACTATGGCTACACCTTC.

The V and J genes are TRBV13 and TRBJ2-3; D gene uncertain. CDR3 length: 14 residues. The V and J ends lost 3 bases and 0 bases respectively, with 7 bases between them. Germline V gene sequence: CDR1 PRHDT, CDR2 FYEKMQ (reference sequence). DNA of the CDR3: TGTGCCAGCAGCTTCGCGACTAGCACAGATACGCAGTATTTT. It translates to CASSFATSTDTQYF.

The table lists this clone with a count of one. The chain uses TRBV19 and TRBJ2-3; 12 bases line up with TRBD2. This CDR3 region has 16 residues. With 6 bases clipped from V and 0 bases from J, the junction kept 4 bases outside the gene matches. Germline CDR1 LNHDA, CDR2 SQIVND (reference sequence). The CDR3 DNA reads as TGTGCCAGTAGCAGGACTAGCGGGGCAAGCACAGATACGCAGTATTTT. Residues: CASSRTSGASTDTQYF.

The chain is built from TRBV28 and TRBJ1-5, with a possible D match to TRBD1 (5 bases). The ends were cut back, 2 bases at V and 7 bases at J, with 12 bases in the middle. Per the germline V gene, CDR1 is MDHEN and CDR2 is SYDVKM. The CDR3 is made up of 14 amino acids. CDR3 region: CASSLGDRWQPQHF. CDR3 nucleotides: TGTGCCAGCAGTTTAGGCGACAGATGGCAGCCCCAGCATTTT. Combining the CDR3 with reference TRBV28 and TRBJ1-5 gives the whole variable domain DVKVTQSSRYLVKRTGEKVFLECVQDMDHENMFWYRQDPGLGLRLIYFSYDVKMKEKGDIPEGYSVSREKKERFSLILESASTNQTSMYLCASSLGDRWQPQHFGDGTRLSIL.

This chain links TRBV14 with TRBJ1-3; D gene uncertain. Per germline, CDR1 SGHDN and CDR2 FVKESK. The CDR3 spans 16 residues. Trimming shortened V by 0 bases and J by 0 bases, and 9 bases separated the two germline ends. DNA of the CDR3: TGTGCCAGCAGCCAAGATTACAGTTACTCTGGAAACACCATATATTTT. Its protein product is CASSQDYSYSGNTIYF.

The J gene is TRBJ2-4, the V gene TRBV3-1 (or the pseudogene TRBV3-2); a possible D gene is TRBD1 (6 bases). This CDR3 comprises 16 residues. The V gene's germline CDR1 is LGHDT and CDR2 YNNKEL (reference sequence). The V end lost 1 base, the J end lost 1 base, and 11 bases lay between the germline ends. The CDR3 is CASSQVRRGAKNIQYF. The CDR3 coding sequence is TGTGCCAGCAGCCAAGTTCGTAGGGGGGCCAAAAACATTCAGTACTTC.

The chain links TRBV28 to TRBJ1-3; D call uncertain. V was clipped by 9 bases and J by 0 bases, with 9 bases between them. The V gene's germline CDR1 is MDHEN and CDR2 SYDVKM. The CDR3 length is 13 residues. The CDR3 loop reads CASVWSSGNTIYF. The CDR3 DNA is TGTGCCAGTGTTTGGAGCTCTGGAAACACCATATATTTT.

In regard to this clone: Other DNA sequences within the sample encode an identical CDR3. This rearrangement joins TRBV30 to TRBJ2-1; D call uncertain. Germline V lookup: CDR1 GTSNPN, CDR2 SVGIG (reference sequence). This CDR3 contains 13 residues. Trimming took 0 bases from V and 6 from J, leaving 9 bases between them. Here the CDR3 reads CAWSVRGFNEQFF. The CDR3 DNA sequence: TGTGCCTGGAGTGTAAGAGGTTTCAATGAGCAGTTCTTC.

This clone has only one observation. J is TRBJ1-4 and V is TRBV19, with D unresolved. Germline CDR1 and CDR2: LNHDA and SQIVND (reference sequence). The CDR3 consists of 15 residues. Trimming stripped 1 base from V and 0 bases from J, with 6 bases between. CDR3 loop: CASSIGGSTNEKLFF. DNA of the CDR3: TGTGCCAGTAGTATAGGAGGATCAACTAATGAAAAACTGTTTTTT.

The chain recombines TRBV5-4 with TRBJ2-1; D gene ambiguous. The CDR3 totals 11 residues. CDR1 and CDR2 from the germline V gene are SGHNT and YYREEE (reference sequence). V lost 7 bases, J lost 7 bases, and 9 bases lay in between. CDR3 sequence reads: CASRSQNEQFF. The DNA for the CDR3 is TGTGCCAGCCGATCCCAGAATGAGCAGTTCTTC. The full variable domain, completed using reference TRBV5-4 and TRBJ2-1, is ETGVTQSPTHLIKTRGQQVTLRCSSQSGHNTVSWYQQALGQGPQFIFQYYREEENGRGNFPPRFSGLQFPNYSSELNVNALELDDSALYLCASRSQNEQFFGPGTRLTVL.

The genes are TRBV15 and TRBJ1-1, with 8 bases identical to TRBD1. With V trimmed by 0 bases and J by 3 bases, 6 bases remained unmatched. The CDR3 covers 16 residues. Looked up from germline, CDR1 is LNHNV and CDR2 is YYDKDF (reference sequence). The CDR3 DNA sequence: TGTGCCACCAGCAGAGACCGGACAGGGTGGGACACTGAAGCTTTCTTT. It codes for CATSRDRTGWDTEAFF. Supplemented by reference TRBV15 and TRBJ1-1, the full variable domain reads DAMVIQNPRYQVTQFGKPVTLSCSQTLNHNVMYWYQQKSSQAPKLLFHYYDKDFNNEADTPDNFQSRRPNTSFCFLDIRSPGLGDTAMYLCATSRDRTGWDTEAFFGQGTRLTVV.

The chain links TRBV18 to TRBJ2-1; D is unresolved. V was shortened by 2 bases and J by 0 bases, with 8 bases between the two germline ends. The germline V gene has CDR1 KGHSH and CDR2 LQKENI. There are 15 residues in the CDR3. CDR3 loop: CASSPEWSSYNEQFF. For the CDR3, the DNA is TGTGCCAGCTCACCAGAGTGGAGCTCCTACAATGAGCAGTTCTTC.

This chain connects TRBV2 to TRBJ1-1, with TRBD1 matching over 11 bases. The CDR3 consists of 16 residues. Germline V lookup: CDR1 SNHLY, CDR2 FYNNEI. V was clipped by 6 bases and J by 4 bases; unmatched bases: 10. The CDR3 nucleotides are TGTGCCAGCAGAGTGGACAGGGGGCGCTTAGGCACTGAAGCTTTCTTT. This encodes CASRVDRGRLGTEAFF.